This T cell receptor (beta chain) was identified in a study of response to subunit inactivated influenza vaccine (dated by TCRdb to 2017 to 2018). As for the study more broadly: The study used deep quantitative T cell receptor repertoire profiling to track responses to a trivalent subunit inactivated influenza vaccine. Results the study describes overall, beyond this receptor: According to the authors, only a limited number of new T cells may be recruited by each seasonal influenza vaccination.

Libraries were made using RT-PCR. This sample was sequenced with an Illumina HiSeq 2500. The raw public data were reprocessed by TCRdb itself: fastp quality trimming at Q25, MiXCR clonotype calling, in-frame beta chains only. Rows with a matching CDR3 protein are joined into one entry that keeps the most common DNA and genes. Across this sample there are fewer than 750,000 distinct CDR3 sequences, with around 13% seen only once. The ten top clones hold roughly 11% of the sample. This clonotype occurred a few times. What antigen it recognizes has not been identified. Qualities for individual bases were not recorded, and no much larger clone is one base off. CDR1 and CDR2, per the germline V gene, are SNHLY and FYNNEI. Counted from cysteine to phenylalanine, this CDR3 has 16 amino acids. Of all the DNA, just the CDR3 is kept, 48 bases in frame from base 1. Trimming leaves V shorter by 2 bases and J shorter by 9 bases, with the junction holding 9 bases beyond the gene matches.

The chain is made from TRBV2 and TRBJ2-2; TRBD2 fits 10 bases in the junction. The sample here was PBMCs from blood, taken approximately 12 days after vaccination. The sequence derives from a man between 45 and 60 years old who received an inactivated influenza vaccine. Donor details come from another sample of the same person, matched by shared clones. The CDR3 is CASSELRTSGKWELFF. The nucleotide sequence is TGTGCCAGCAGTGAACTTCGGACTAGCGGAAAGTGGGAGCTGTTTTTT.